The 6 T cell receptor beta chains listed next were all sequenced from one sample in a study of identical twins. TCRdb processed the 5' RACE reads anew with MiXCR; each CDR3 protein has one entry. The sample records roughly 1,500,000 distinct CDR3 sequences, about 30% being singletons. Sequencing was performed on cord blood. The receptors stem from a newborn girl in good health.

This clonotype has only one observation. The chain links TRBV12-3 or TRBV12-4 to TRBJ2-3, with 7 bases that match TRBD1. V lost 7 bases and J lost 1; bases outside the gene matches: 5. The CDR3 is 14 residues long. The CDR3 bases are TGTGCCAGCAACGACAGGGCCCGCACAGATACGCAGTATTTT. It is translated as CASNDRARTDTQYF.

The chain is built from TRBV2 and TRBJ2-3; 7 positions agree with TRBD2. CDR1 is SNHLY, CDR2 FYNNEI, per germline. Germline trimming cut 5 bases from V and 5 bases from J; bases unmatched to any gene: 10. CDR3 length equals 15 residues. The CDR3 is CASSRMGGGKDTQYF. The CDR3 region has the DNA TGTGCCAGCAGTCGTATGGGCGGGGGAAAAGATACGCAGTATTTT. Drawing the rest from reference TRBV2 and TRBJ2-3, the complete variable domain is EPEVTQTPSHQVTQMGQEVILRCVPISNHLYFYWYRQILGQKVEFLVSFYNNEISEKSEIFDDQFSVERPDGSNFTLKIRSTKLEDSAMYFCASSRMGGGKDTQYFGPGTRLTVL.

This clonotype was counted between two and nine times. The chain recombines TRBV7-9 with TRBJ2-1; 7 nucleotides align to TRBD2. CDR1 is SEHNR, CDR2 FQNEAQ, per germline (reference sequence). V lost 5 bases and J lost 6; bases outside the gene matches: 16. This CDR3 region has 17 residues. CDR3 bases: TGTGCCAGCAGCAATAGCCCAAGAGCGGGGTACTTCAATGAGCAGTTCTTC. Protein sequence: CASSNSPRAGYFNEQFF.

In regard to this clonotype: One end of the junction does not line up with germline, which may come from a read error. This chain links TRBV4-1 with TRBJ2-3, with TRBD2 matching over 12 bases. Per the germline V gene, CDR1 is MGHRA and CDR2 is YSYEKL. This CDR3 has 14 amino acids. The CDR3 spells CAGRLAGGTDTQYF. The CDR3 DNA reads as TGCGCCGGCAGACTAGCGGGAGGCACAGATACGCAGTATTTT.

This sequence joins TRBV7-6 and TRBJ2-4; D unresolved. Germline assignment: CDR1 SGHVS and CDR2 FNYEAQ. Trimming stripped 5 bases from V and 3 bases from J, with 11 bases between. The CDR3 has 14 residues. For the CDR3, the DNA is TGTGCCAGCAGCCAAGGGCCGTACAAAAACATTCAGTACTTC. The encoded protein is CASSQGPYKNIQYF.

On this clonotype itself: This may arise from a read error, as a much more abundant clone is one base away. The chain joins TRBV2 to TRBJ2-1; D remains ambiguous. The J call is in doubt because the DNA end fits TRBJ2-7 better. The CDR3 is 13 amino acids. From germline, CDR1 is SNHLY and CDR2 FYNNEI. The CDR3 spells CASSEAPYNEQYF. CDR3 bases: TGTGCCAGCAGTGAAGCGCCCTACAATGAGCAGTACTTC.